Each of the 31 T cell receptor beta chains below was sequenced from the same sample in a study of cytomegalovirus exposure and HLA in healthy donors. Use of 60 Vbeta and 13 Jbeta primers characterized the PCR. Using immunoSEQ multiplex PCR, the repertoire was profiled, and TCRdb retains in-frame clones only, with some absent. The sample holds some 270,000 clones, around nine tenths seen once. Sequencing input: PBMCs. The receptors were sampled from a girl aged 2-15 years in good health and CMV-seronegative.

The V gene is TRBV29-1, the J gene TRBJ2-1; 7 bases fit TRBD1. Looked up from germline, CDR1 is SQVTM and CDR2 is ANQGSEA. Trimming cost V 4 bases and J 6 bases; bases outside gene matches: 6. CDR3 length: 13 residues. The DNA of the CDR3 is TGCAGCGTTGTACAGGGGACCCTCAATGAGCAGTTCTTC. It encodes CSVVQGTLNEQFF.

The chain employs TRBV10-2 and TRBJ2-2; no reliable D call. With 0 bases removed from V and 3 bases from J, the gap between germline ends came to 11 bases. The CDR3 contains 16 residues. Germline V gene data show CDR1 as WSHSY and CDR2 as SAAADI. The chain's CDR3 is CASSESSPAYTGELFF. CDR3 bases: TGCGCCAGCAGTGAGTCCTCACCTGCGTACACCGGGGAGCTGTTTTTT.

The CDR3 DNA reads as TGTGCCAGCAGCTCCCCGGGGACTAGCGGCTCCTACGAGCAGTACTTC. Amino acids: CASSSPGTSGSYEQYF. The J gene is TRBJ2-7, the V gene TRBV7-9; TRBD2 matches 11 bases. J lost 0 bases, V lost 4 bases, and 5 bases had no gene match. CDR1 and CDR2 from the germline V gene are SEHNR and FQNEAQ (reference sequence). This CDR3 is built from 16 residues.

This rearrangement joins TRBV6-5 to TRBJ1-1; perhaps TRBD1 as D (5 bases). Trimming left V 8 bases short and J 2 bases short, with 15 bases between. CDR1 and CDR2 (germline): MNHEY, SVGAGI. The CDR3 loop spans 14 amino acids. Here the CDR3 DNA reads TGTGCCAGCCAAGATTGGGGGGAAAACACTGAAGCTTTCTTT. Translation: CASQDWGENTEAFF.

The CDR3 DNA is TGTGCCAGCAGTCCCCGGCAGCGGGGATACAATGAGCAGTTCTTC. The encoded protein is CASSPRQRGYNEQFF. V usage is TRBV27 and J usage is TRBJ2-1; TRBD2 agrees at 7 bases. Trimming took 5 bases from V and 4 from J; bases not matched to a gene: 8. Germline lookup yields CDR1 MNHEY and CDR2 SMNVEV (reference sequence). This CDR3 spans 15 amino acids.

The chain has TRBV7-2 and TRBJ2-2, with TRBD1 identical over 9 bases. Germline trimming cut 1 base from V and 8 bases from J; bases unmatched to any gene: 5. This CDR3 region has 15 residues. From germline, CDR1 is SGHTA and CDR2 FQGNSA. The CDR3 DNA follows: TGTGCCAGCAGCTTAGTGACAGGGGGTCGGGGGGAGCTGTTTTTT. Encoded protein: CASSLVTGGRGELFF.

The V gene is TRBV5-1, the J gene TRBJ2-5; D call uncertain. The V and J ends lost 5 bases and 0 bases respectively, with 8 bases between them. From germline, CDR1 is SGHRS and CDR2 YFSETQ. CDR3 length: 13 residues. The CDR3 DNA is TGCGCCAGCAGTCCCAGTTACCAAGAGACCCAGTACTTC. Protein product: CASSPSYQETQYF.

The chain uses TRBV30 and TRBJ2-7; a possible D gene is TRBD2 (6 bases). Trimming removed 4 bases from V and 4 bases from J, with 14 bases in between. CDR1 and CDR2 from the germline V gene are GTSNPN and SVGIG (reference sequence). CDR3 length: 13 amino acids. The CDR3 is CAWTGGAAYEQYF. CDR3 bases: TGTGCCTGGACCGGCGGGGCGGCTTACGAGCAGTACTTC.

This chain links TRBV9 with TRBJ2-1, with no clear D. V dropped 3 bases and J dropped 6 bases, with 10 bases sitting between them. The V gene's germline CDR1 is SGDLS and CDR2 YYNGEE. This CDR3 has 13 amino acids. The CDR3 sequence is CASSDRVLNEQFF. In nucleotides, the CDR3 is TGTGCCAGCAGCGACCGGGTCCTCAATGAGCAGTTCTTC.

This chain links TRBV6-5 with TRBJ2-1; TRBD2 matches 9 bases. The CDR3 has 12 residues. Germline assignment: CDR1 MNHEY and CDR2 SVGAGI. The V gene end was trimmed by 10 bases and the J gene end by 9 bases; junction bases not matched to a gene: 7. CDR3 sequence: CATGLAVGEQFF. CDR3 coding DNA: TGTGCCACGGGACTAGCAGTCGGTGAGCAGTTCTTC.

V usage is TRBV19 and J usage is TRBJ2-7; 12 bases line up with TRBD2. The CDR3 is 18 amino acids. The junction had 13 bases not matched to a gene; V was cut back by 4 bases and J by 3 bases. The germline V gene has CDR1 LNHDA and CDR2 SQIVND (reference sequence). CDR3 amino acids: CASSTLTSGGQPFYEQYF. The CDR3, as DNA: TGTGCCAGTAGTACGTTGACTAGCGGGGGCCAACCCTTCTACGAGCAGTACTTC.

The gene calls are TRBV6-1 and TRBJ2-1; D unclear. The CDR3 spans 11 residues. V was shortened by 2 bases and J by 15 bases, with 11 bases between the two germline ends. Germline loops: CDR1 MNHNS, CDR2 SASEGT. The CDR3 region has the DNA TGTGCCAGCAGTGAAATGGGCCTGTCGTTCTTC. Translation gives CASSEMGLSFF.

The gene calls are TRBV7-9 and TRBJ2-7; TRBD1 matches 7 bases. Germline loops: CDR1 SEHNR, CDR2 FQNEAQ (reference sequence). CDR3 size: 13 residues. Trimming at V came to 2 bases and at J to 6 bases, leaving 4 bases not matched to a gene. This CDR3 reads CASSLHTGVEQYF. CDR3 bases: TGTGCCAGCAGCTTACATACAGGGGTCGAGCAGTACTTC.

J is TRBJ1-1 and V is TRBV7-8; D unresolved. Trimming removed 1 base at V and 10 bases at J, with 10 bases between. The CDR3 covers 12 residues. The germline CDR1 and CDR2 sequences are SGHVS and FQNEAQ. The CDR3 DNA is TGTGCCAGCAGCTTAGGGGAGGTGGGAGCTTTCTTT. Its protein is CASSLGEVGAFF. The whole variable domain, filled in from reference TRBV7-8 and TRBJ1-1, reads GAGVSQSPRYKVAKRGQDVALRCDPISGHVSLFWYQQALGQGPEFLTYFQNEAQLDKSGLPSDRFFAERPEGSVSTLKIQRTQQEDSAVYLCASSLGEVGAFFGQGTRLTVV.

The chain carries TRBV10-3 and TRBJ2-7; 7 nucleotides align to TRBD2. J gave up 6 bases and V 3 bases, and 5 bases lay outside the gene matches. This CDR3 is 13 amino acids long. Germline CDR1 is ENHRY and CDR2 is SYGVKD. CDR3 sequence: CAISETGGLEQYF. The CDR3 region has the DNA TGTGCCATCAGTGAAACGGGAGGCCTCGAGCAGTACTTC.

The chain recombines TRBV25-1 with TRBJ2-7, with 8 bases matching TRBD1. The CDR3 sequence is 14 residues long. Trimming removed 1 base from V and 7 bases from J; junction bases left unmatched: 6. Germline V gene lookup returns CDR1 MGHDK and CDR2 SYGVNS. The CDR3 DNA is TGTGCCAGCAGTGAATGGGCAGGGGGCGTTGAGCAGTACTTC. It encodes CASSEWAGGVEQYF.

This clone was detected only once. The chain uses TRBV7-2 and TRBJ1-2; the match to TRBD1 covers 8 bases. Trimming at V came to 6 bases and at J to 5 bases, leaving 8 bases not matched to a gene. Per germline, CDR1 SGHTA and CDR2 FQGNSA. The CDR3 is 14 amino acids. The CDR3 sequence is CASSSGTGTYGYTF. The CDR3 nucleotides read TGTGCCAGCAGTTCCGGGACAGGCACGTATGGCTACACCTTC.

The CDR3 nucleotides read TGCGCCAGCAGCTCTCGGACTAGCGTAGGCAATGAGCAGTTCTTC. As protein: CASSSRTSVGNEQFF. The chain links TRBV5-1 to TRBJ2-1; 9 positions match TRBD2. This CDR3 is built from 15 residues. With 3 bases clipped from V and 6 bases from J, the junction kept 7 bases outside the gene matches. The V gene's germline CDR1 is SGHRS and CDR2 YFSETQ.

V usage is TRBV19 and J usage is TRBJ2-7; a weak D match, TRBD1 (5 bases). V was clipped by 3 bases and J by 2 bases, with 11 bases between them. Germline V CDR1 and CDR2: LNHDA, SQIVND (reference sequence). The CDR3 loop spans 14 amino acids. The CDR3 is CASSMPQGPYEQYF. The CDR3 nucleotides are TGTGCCAGTAGTATGCCCCAGGGCCCCTACGAGCAGTACTTC.

V usage is TRBV30 and J usage is TRBJ1-3; possible D gene TRBD1, 5 bases. The V end was cut by 4 bases, the J end by 7 bases, with 8 bases between. CDR3 length: 11 amino acids. Germline lookup yields CDR1 GTSNPN and CDR2 SVGIG (reference sequence). This CDR3 is CAWTPGNTIYF. DNA for the CDR3: TGTGCCTGGACACCAGGGAACACCATATATTTT.

The chain carries TRBV5-6 and TRBJ2-1; no clear D. Germline CDR1 and CDR2: SGHDT and YYEEEE. V lost 7 bases, J lost 0 bases, and 17 bases lay in between. This CDR3 has 16 amino acids. The CDR3 loop is CASGPSTPGSYNEQFF. The CDR3 DNA follows: TGTGCCAGCGGTCCTTCAACCCCCGGCTCCTACAATGAGCAGTTCTTC.

The V gene is TRBV2, the J gene TRBJ1-1; 8 positions match TRBD1. Germline values: CDR1 SNHLY, CDR2 FYNNEI. V lost 6 bases and J lost 7; bases outside the gene matches: 16. The CDR3 contains 16 residues. The CDR3 loop reads CASRGEWPGGVFEAFF. The CDR3 DNA follows: TGTGCCAGCAGGGGAGAGTGGCCAGGGGGCGTTTTTGAAGCTTTCTTT.

This clone was found once. The V call is TRBV11-2, the J call TRBJ1-2; D remains unclear. The CDR3 extends over 14 amino acids. V was cut by 1 base and J by 1 base, with 7 bases left in between. CDR1 SGHAT and CDR2 FQNNGV come from the germline V gene. CDR3 DNA: TGTGCCAGCAGCTTAGGTGGCAGTAACTATGGCTACACCTTC. It encodes CASSLGGSNYGYTF.

The CDR3 sequence: CASSLDSPGELFF. The DNA of the CDR3 is TGTGCCAGCAGCTTGGACAGCCCCGGGGAGCTGTTTTTT. The V call is TRBV5-6, the J call TRBJ2-2; no reliable D call. The germline V gene encodes CDR1 SGHDT and CDR2 YYEEEE. This CDR3 is built from 13 residues. Trimming shortened V by 0 bases and J by 6 bases, and 6 bases separated the two germline ends.

Here the CDR3 DNA reads TGTGCCAGCAGCGTCCTAGCGGGAGCAACAGATACGCAGTATTTT. Encoded protein: CASSVLAGATDTQYF. J is TRBJ2-3 and V is TRBV9; 10 nucleotides match TRBD2. The germline V gene has CDR1 SGDLS and CDR2 YYNGEE. Trimming at V came to 2 bases and at J to 3 bases, leaving 3 bases not matched to a gene. The CDR3 is 15 residues long.

This chain links TRBV10-2 with TRBJ2-5, with 7 positions matching TRBD1. The CDR3 is 13 residues long. J gave up 3 bases and V 2 bases, and 0 bases lay outside the gene matches. CDR1 and CDR2 (germline): WSHSY, SAAADI. CDR3 sequence (DNA): TGCGCCAGCAGTGAGGGGACAGAAGAGACCCAGTACTTC. Amino acid sequence: CASSEGTEETQYF.

The V gene is TRBV5-1, the J gene TRBJ2-2, with 10 bases that match TRBD2. From germline, CDR1 is SGHRS and CDR2 YFSETQ. CDR3 length equals 16 residues. V shed 0 bases and J 8 bases; nucleotides not matched to a gene: 7. CDR3 in DNA: TGCGCCAGCAGCTTGGCAGCGGGAGGGCCCTCTGGGGAGCTGTTTTTT. Its protein is CASSLAAGGPSGELFF. The variable domain in full, with the rest retrieved from reference TRBV5-1 and TRBJ2-2, is KAGVTQTPRYLIKTRGQQVTLSCSPISGHRSVSWYQQTPGQGLQFLFEYFSETQRNKGNFPGRFSGRQFSNSRSEMNVSTLELGDSALYLCASSLAAGGPSGELFFGEGSRLTVL.

V and J are TRBV30 and TRBJ2-7, with 10 bases fitting TRBD2. The CDR3 spans 16 residues. V shed 1 base, J shed 2 bases, and the junction held 8 bases outside the gene matches. In germline, CDR1 is GTSNPN, CDR2 SVGIG (reference sequence). The CDR3 reads CAWSGPQAGGPYEQYF. In nucleotides, the CDR3 is TGTGCCTGGAGTGGCCCCCAAGCGGGGGGGCCCTACGAGCAGTACTTC. Looking up the rest from reference TRBV30 and TRBJ2-7 gives the full variable domain: SQTIHQWPATLVQPVGSPLSLECTVEGTSNPNLYWYRQAAGRGLQLLFYSVGIGQISSEVPQNLSASRPQDRQFILSSKKLLLSDSGFYLCAWSGPQAGGPYEQYFGPGTRLTVT.

This chain joins TRBV7-9 and TRBJ2-1; tentative D call: TRBD1 (8 bases). CDR3 length: 16 residues. V shed 5 bases and J shed 2 bases, with 16 bases lying between them. The V gene's germline CDR1 is SEHNR and CDR2 FQNEAQ (reference sequence). Here the CDR3 reads CASSPNRGGTYNEQFF. CDR3 coding DNA: TGTGCCAGCAGCCCTAACAGGGGGGGAACCTACAATGAGCAGTTCTTC.

The chain links TRBV18 to TRBJ2-7, with D perhaps TRBD2 (5 bases). The CDR3 loop spans 12 amino acids. The V end was cut by 6 bases, the J end by 3 bases, with 9 bases between. Germline loops: CDR1 KGHSH, CDR2 LQKENI. The CDR3 nucleotides read TGTGCCAGCTCCCCGGGGTTCTACGAGCAGTACTTC. Translated: CASSPGFYEQYF. Full variable domain (remainder filled in from reference TRBV18 and TRBJ2-7): NAGVMQNPRHLVRRRGQEARLRCSPMKGHSHVYWYRQLPEEGLKFMVYLQKENIIDESGMPKERFSAEFPKEGPSILRIQQVVRGDSAAYFCASSPGFYEQYFGPGTRLTVT.

The V call is TRBV27, the J call TRBJ2-1; 8 bases map to TRBD2. V shed 3 bases and J 5 bases; nucleotides not matched to a gene: 6. Germline lookup yields CDR1 MNHEY and CDR2 SMNVEV (reference sequence). CDR3 size: 15 residues. The CDR3 DNA is TGTGCCAGCAGTTTGAACGGGAGGGCAGACAATGAGCAGTTCTTC. Amino acid sequence: CASSLNGRADNEQFF.